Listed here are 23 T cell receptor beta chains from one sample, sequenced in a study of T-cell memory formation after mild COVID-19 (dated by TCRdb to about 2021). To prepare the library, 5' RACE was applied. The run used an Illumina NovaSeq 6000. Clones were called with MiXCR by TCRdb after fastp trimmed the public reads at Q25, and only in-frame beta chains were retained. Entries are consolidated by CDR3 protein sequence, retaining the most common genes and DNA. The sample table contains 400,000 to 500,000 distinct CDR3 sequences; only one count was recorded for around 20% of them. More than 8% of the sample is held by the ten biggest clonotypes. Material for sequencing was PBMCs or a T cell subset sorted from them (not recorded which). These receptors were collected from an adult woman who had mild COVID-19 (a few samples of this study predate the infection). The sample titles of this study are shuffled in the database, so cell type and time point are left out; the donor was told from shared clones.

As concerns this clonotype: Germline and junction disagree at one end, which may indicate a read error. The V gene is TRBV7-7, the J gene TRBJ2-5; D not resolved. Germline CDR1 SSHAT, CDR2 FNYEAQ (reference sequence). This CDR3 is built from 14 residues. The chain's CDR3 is CASSLVGKQETQYF. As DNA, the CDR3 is TGTGCTAGCAGCTTAGTAGGAAAGCAAGAGACCCAGTACTTC.

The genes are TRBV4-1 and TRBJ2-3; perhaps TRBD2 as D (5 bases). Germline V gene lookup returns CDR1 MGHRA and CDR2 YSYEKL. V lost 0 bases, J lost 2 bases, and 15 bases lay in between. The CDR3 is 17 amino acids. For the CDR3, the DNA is TGCGCCAGCAGCCAAGAAGTGACTACCCTTCCCACAGATACGCAGTATTTT. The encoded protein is CASSQEVTTLPTDTQYF.

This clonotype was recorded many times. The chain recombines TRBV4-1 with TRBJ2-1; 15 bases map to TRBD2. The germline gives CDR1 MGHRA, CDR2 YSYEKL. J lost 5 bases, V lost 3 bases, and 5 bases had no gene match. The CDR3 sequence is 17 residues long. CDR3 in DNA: TGCGCCAGCAGCCACACGCGGACTAGCGGGGGGGACAATGAGCAGTTCTTC. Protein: CASSHTRTSGGDNEQFF.

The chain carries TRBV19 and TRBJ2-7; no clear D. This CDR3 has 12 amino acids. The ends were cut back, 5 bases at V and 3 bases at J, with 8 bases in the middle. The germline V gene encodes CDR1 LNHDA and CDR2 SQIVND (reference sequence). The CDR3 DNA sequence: TGTGCCAGTAGTGGCGGAGTCTACGAGCAGTACTTC. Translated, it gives CASSGGVYEQYF. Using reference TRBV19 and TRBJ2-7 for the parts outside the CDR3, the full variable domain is DGGITQSPKYLFRKEGQNVTLSCEQNLNHDAMYWYRQDPGQGLRLIYYSQIVNDFQKGDIAEGYSVSREKKESFPLTVTSAQKNPTAFYLCASSGGVYEQYFGPGTRLTVT.

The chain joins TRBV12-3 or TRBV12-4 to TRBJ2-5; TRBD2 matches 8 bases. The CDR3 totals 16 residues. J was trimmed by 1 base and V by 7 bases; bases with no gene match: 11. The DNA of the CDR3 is TGTGCCAGCAACCTCTTCGGGGGGGCGATCCAAGAGACCCAGTACTTC. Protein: CASNLFGGAIQETQYF.

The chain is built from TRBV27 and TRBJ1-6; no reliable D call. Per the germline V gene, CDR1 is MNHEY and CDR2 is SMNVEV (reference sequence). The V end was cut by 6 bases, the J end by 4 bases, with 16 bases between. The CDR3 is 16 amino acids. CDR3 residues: CASSRRGVGYNSPLHF. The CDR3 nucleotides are TGTGCCAGCAGCAGACGGGGTGTCGGTTATAATTCACCCCTCCACTTT.

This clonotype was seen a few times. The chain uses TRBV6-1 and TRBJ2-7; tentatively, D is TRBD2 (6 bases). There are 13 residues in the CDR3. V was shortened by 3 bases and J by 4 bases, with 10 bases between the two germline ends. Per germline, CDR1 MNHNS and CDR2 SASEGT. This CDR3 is CASSEAGRYEQYF. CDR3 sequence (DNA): TGTGCCAGCAGTGAGGCAGGGAGGTACGAGCAGTACTTC.

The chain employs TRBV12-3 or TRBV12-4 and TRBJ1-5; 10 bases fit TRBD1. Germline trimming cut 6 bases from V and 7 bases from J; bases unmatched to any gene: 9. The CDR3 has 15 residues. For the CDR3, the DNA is TGTGCCAGCAGACGTACAGGGACAGGGGCCCAGCCCCAGCATTTT. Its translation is CASRRTGTGAQPQHF.

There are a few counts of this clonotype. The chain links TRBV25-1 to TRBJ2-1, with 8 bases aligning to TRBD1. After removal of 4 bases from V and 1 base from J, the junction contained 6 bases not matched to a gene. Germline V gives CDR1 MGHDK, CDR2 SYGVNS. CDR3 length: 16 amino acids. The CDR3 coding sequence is TGTGCCAGCAGTGGATTAGGACAGGGTTCCTACAATGAGCAGTTCTTC. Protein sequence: CASSGLGQGSYNEQFF.

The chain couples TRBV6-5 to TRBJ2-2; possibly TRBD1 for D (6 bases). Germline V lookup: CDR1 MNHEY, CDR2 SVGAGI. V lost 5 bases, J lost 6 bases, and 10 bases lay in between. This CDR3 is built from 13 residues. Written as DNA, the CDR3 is TGTGCCAGCAGTGGGGGCTTGGCCGGGGAGCTGTTTTTT. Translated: CASSGGLAGELFF.

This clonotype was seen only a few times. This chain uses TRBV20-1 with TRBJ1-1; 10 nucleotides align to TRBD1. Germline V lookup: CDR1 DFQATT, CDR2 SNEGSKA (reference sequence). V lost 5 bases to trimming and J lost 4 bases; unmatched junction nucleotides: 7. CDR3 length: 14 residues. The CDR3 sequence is CSAVPGTGATEAFF. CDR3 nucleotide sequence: TGCAGTGCTGTCCCCGGGACAGGGGCCACTGAAGCTTTCTTT.

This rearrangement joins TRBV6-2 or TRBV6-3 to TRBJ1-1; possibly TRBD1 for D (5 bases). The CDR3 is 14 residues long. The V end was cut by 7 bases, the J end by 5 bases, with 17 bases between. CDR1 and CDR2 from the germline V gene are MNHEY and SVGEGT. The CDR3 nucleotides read TGTGCCAGCAAAGCCACAGGTATTTGGACTGAAGCTTTCTTT. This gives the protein CASKATGIWTEAFF.

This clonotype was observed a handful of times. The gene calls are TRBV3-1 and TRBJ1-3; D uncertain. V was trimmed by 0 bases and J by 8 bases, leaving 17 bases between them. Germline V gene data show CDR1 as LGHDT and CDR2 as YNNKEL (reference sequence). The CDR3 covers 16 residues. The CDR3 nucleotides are TGTGCCAGCAGCCAAGACCCGGGAACACCGTGGTACACCATATATTTT. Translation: CASSQDPGTPWYTIYF.

This CDR3 is CASSLGTHNEQFF. The CDR3 DNA sequence: TGTGCCAGCAGCCTCGGGACTCACAATGAGCAGTTCTTC. The rearrangement links TRBV7-3 to TRBJ2-1, with D perhaps matching TRBD2 (6 bases). CDR3 size: 13 residues. V dropped 5 bases and J dropped 5 bases, with 10 bases sitting between them. Germline lookup yields CDR1 SGHTA and CDR2 FQGTGA.

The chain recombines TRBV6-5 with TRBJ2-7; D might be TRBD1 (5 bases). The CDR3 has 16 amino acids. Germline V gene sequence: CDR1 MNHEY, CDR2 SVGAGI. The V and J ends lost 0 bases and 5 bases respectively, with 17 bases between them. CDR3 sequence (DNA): TGTGCCAGCAGTTACTCGTCAGGGTTTAGTCGGGACGAGCAGTACTTC. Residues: CASSYSSGFSRDEQYF.

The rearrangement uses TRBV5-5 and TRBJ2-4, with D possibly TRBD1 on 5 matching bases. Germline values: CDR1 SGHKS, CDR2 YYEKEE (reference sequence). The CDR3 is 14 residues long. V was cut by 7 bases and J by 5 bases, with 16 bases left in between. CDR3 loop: CASFSDSLENIQYF. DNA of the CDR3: TGTGCCAGCTTCAGCGACAGCCTCGAAAACATTCAGTACTTC.

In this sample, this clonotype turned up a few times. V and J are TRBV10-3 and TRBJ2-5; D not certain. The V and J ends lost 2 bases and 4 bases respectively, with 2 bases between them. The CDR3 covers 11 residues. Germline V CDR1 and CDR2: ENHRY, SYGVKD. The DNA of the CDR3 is TGTGCCATCAGTGAGACAGAGACCCAGTACTTC. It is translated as CAISETETQYF.

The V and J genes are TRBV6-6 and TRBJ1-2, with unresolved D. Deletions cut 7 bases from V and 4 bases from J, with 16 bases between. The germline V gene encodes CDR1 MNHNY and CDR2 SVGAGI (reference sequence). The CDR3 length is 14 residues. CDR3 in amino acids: CASNGVGLPYGYTF. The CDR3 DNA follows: TGTGCCAGCAACGGGGTAGGGTTGCCCTATGGCTACACCTTC.

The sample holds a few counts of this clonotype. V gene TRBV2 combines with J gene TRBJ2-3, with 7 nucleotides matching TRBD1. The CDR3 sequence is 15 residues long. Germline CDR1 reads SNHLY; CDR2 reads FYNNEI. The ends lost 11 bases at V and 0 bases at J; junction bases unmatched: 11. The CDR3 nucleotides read TGTGCCTCGTCGACAGGGAGCGGTAGCACAGATACGCAGTATTTT. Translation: CASSTGSGSTDTQYF.

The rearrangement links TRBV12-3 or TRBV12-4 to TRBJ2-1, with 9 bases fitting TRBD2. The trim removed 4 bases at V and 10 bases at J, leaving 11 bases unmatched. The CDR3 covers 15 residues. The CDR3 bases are TGTGCCAGCAGTTCCCAAGCGGGGGGACCGATGGAGCAGTTCTTC. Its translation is CASSSQAGGPMEQFF.

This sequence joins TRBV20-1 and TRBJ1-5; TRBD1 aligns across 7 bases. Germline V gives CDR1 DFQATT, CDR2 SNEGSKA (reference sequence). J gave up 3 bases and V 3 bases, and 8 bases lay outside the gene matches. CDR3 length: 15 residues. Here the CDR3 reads CSARDAGTDNQPQHF. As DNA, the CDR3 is TGCAGTGCTAGGGACGCCGGGACAGACAATCAGCCCCAGCATTTT.

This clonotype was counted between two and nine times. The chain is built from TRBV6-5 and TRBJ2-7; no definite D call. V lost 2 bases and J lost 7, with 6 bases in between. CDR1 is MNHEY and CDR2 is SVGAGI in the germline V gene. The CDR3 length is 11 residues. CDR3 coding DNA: TGTGCCAGCAGTTACAGATGGGAGCAGTACTTC. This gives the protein CASSYRWEQYF.

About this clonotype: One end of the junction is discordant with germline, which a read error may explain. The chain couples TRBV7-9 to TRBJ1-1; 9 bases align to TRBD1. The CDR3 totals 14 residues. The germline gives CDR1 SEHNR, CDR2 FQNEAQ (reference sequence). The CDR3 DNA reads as TGTGCCAGCAGCAGGGACAGGGCGAACCCTGAAGCTTTCTTT. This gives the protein CASSRDRANPEAFF.